Listed below are T cell receptor beta chains from one sample, sequenced in a study of cytomegalovirus exposure and HLA in healthy donors. Libraries were prepared by immunoSEQ multiplex PCR; TCRdb keeps only in-frame clonotypes and omits some of them. Among some 86,000 clones listed, roughly three quarters were seen once. Material: PBMCs. These receptors were collected from a middle-aged woman in good health and CMV-seropositive. Both conserved end residues are part of each CDR3. D genes are given only for firm matches. Size tells how often a clone was seen (once, few, many) or the class of an expanded clone, and some rows leave it out.

j_call d_call v_call clone_size cdr3_aa cdr3_nt
TRBJ2-7 TRBD1 TRBV7-2 - CASSPRQGITHEQYF TGTGCCAGCAGCCCTCGACAGGGGATAACCCACGAGCAGTACTTC
TRBJ2-7 - TRBV7-9 - CASSLTAYEQYF TGTGCCAGCAGCTTAACAGCTTACGAGCAGTACTTC
TRBJ1-1 - TRBV11-2 few CASSYYSQRGNTEAFF TGTGCCAGCAGTTATTACTCTCAAAGAGGGAACACTGAAGCTTTCTTT
TRBJ2-2 TRBD2 TRBV9 - CASSVGGGFTGELFF TGTGCCAGCAGCGTAGGGGGGGGGTTCACCGGGGAGCTGTTTTTT
TRBJ2-7 TRBD1 TRBV10-3 - CAISEPGQGSYEQYF TGTGCCATCAGTGAGCCGGGACAGGGGTCCTACGAGCAGTACTTC
TRBJ2-2 TRBD1 TRBV10-1 - CASRSGTANTGELFF TGCGCCAGCAGGTCCGGGACAGCTAACACCGGGGAGCTGTTTTTT
TRBJ1-1 TRBD1 TRBV10-3 - CAISVRDRATEAFF TGTGCCATCAGTGTCCGAGACAGGGCCACTGAAGCTTTCTTT
TRBJ2-6 - TRBV6-4 - CASSVDGTNSGANVLTF TGTGCCAGCAGTGTAGATGGGACAAACTCTGGGGCCAACGTCCTGACTTTC
TRBJ2-2 TRBD2 TRBV7-8 once CASTTRFPTRTGGNTGELFF TGTGCCAGCACCACCAGATTCCCGACTCGAACGGGAGGGAACACCGGGGAGCTGTTTTTT
TRBJ2-7 - TRBV27 - CASSLQFSYEQYF TGTGCCAGCAGTTTACAGTTCTCCTACGAGCAGTACTTC
TRBJ2-3 TRBD2 TRBV2 - CASSIGLAGLNTDTQYF TGTGCCAGCAGCATTGGACTAGCGGGCTTAAACACAGATACGCAGTATTTT
TRBJ1-6 TRBD1 TRBV30 few CAWRGQANSYNSPLHF TGTGCCTGGAGGGGACAGGCCAACTCCTATAATTCACCCCTCCACTTT
TRBJ1-1 - TRBV10-3 - CAISEGREITEAFF TGTGCCATCAGTGAAGGCCGGGAAATCACTGAAGCTTTCTTT
TRBJ2-1 TRBD1 TRBV27 few CASRIQGDYNEQFF TGTGCCAGCAGGATACAGGGGGACTACAATGAGCAGTTCTTC
TRBJ2-7 TRBD1 TRBV6-5 once CASKGTGRHEQYF TGTGCCAGCAAGGGGACAGGGAGGCACGAGCAGTACTTC
TRBJ2-3 TRBD1 TRBV4-3 - CASSPQGARTDTQYF TGCGCCAGCAGCCCCCAGGGGGCGCGGACAGATACGCAGTATTTT
TRBJ2-3 - TRBV23-1 - CASSQIDPSTGWGTDTQYF TGCGCCAGCAGTCAAATCGACCCTTCGACAGGATGGGGAACAGATACGCAGTATTTT
TRBJ1-2 - TRBV10-3 - CAITPNQGGYGYTF TGTGCCATCACCCCGAACCAGGGAGGGTATGGCTACACCTTC
TRBJ2-7 TRBD2 TRBV7-7 - CASSLHSSGRIGGEQYF TGTGCTAGCAGCTTACACTCCAGCGGGAGGATTGGGGGCGAGCAGTACTTC
TRBJ2-7 TRBD1 TRBV19 - CASSIFTGVEQYF TGTGCCAGTAGTATCTTTACAGGGGTTGAGCAGTACTTC
TRBJ1-1 TRBD1 TRBV25-1 - CASSDRGTEAFF TGTGCCAGCTCAGACAGGGGGACTGAAGCTTTCTTT
TRBJ2-7 - TRBV30 once CAWSVRRDSYEQYF TGTGCCTGGAGTGTCCGTCGCGATTCCTACGAGCAGTACTTC
TRBJ2-7 - TRBV11-2 once CASSLEVSYEQYF TGTGCCAGCAGCTTAGAGGTCAGCTACGAGCAGTACTTC
TRBJ1-2 TRBD1 TRBV2 few CASSSDRGSYGYTF TGTGCCAGCAGTTCGGACAGGGGATCCTATGGCTACACCTTC
TRBJ2-2 TRBD1 TRBV30 - CAWQGANTGELFF TGTGCCTGGCAGGGGGCGAACACCGGGGAGCTGTTTTTT
TRBJ1-1 - TRBV18 - CASSKGGRLSNTEAFF TGTGCCAGCTCAAAGGGGGGGAGGTTATCGAACACTGAAGCTTTCTTT
TRBJ1-3 - TRBV28 - CASSLYRGSGNTIYF TGTGCCAGCAGTTTATATCGGGGGTCCGGAAACACCATATATTTT
TRBJ1-1 - TRBV9 - CASSVVADTEAFF TGTGCCAGCAGCGTAGTGGCGGACACTGAAGCTTTCTTT
TRBJ2-7 TRBD1 TRBV5-1 - CASGQGSYEQYF TGCGCCAGCGGACAGGGTTCCTACGAGCAGTACTTC
TRBJ2-5 - TRBV5-6 once CASSLVRRETQYF TGTGCCAGCAGCTTGGTTCGTCGGGAGACCCAGTACTTC
TRBJ2-7 TRBD1 TRBV19 - CASSPSRDRGHEQYF TGTGCCAGTAGTCCCTCCCGGGACAGAGGCCACGAGCAGTACTTC
TRBJ1-1 TRBD1 TRBV28 few CASSLGQGEFF TGTGCCAGCAGTTTAGGCCAGGGGGAATTCTTT
TRBJ1-1 TRBD1 TRBV28 - CASSPRGEAFF TGTGCCAGCAGTCCCAGGGGGGAAGCTTTCTTT
TRBJ1-2 - TRBV7-9 - CASTQGGARGYGYTF TGTGCCAGCACCCAAGGGGGGGCGCGGGGCTATGGCTACACCTTC
TRBJ2-7 TRBD2 TRBV2 - CASSDGLAGGVYEQYF TGTGCCAGCAGTGACGGGCTAGCGGGGGGTGTGTACGAGCAGTACTTC
TRBJ1-3 - TRBV5-1 - CASSLGDSVNTIYF TGCGCCAGCAGCTTGGGAGACAGCGTGAACACCATATATTTT
TRBJ2-7 TRBD1 TRBV6-5 - CASSSPGQGIPYEQYF TGTGCCAGCAGTTCCCCGGGACAGGGGATCCCCTACGAGCAGTACTTC
TRBJ2-4 - TRBV4-2 - CASSQDPAGGGKNIQYF TGTGCCAGCAGCCAAGATCCGGCAGGAGGAGGGAAAAACATTCAGTACTTC
TRBJ2-2 TRBD2 TRBV4-1 - CASSQELAGGGRELFF TGCGCCAGCAGCCAAGAACTAGCGGGAGGGGGTAGGGAGCTGTTTTTT
TRBJ1-1 TRBD1 TRBV7-2 - CASSSQDRTEAFF TGTGCCAGCAGCTCCCAGGACAGGACTGAAGCTTTCTTT
TRBJ1-5 - TRBV25-1 - CASSESPSGNQPQHF TGTGCCAGCAGTGAATCACCCAGTGGCAATCAGCCCCAGCATTTT
TRBJ1-6 TRBD1 TRBV30 - CAWSGGGQGDSPLHF TGTGCCTGGAGTGGCGGCGGACAGGGCGATTCACCCCTCCACTTT
TRBJ2-7 TRBD2 TRBV19 - CASSRNSGRAGEQYF TGTGCCAGTAGTCGAAATAGCGGGAGGGCAGGCGAGCAGTACTTC
TRBJ2-3 TRBD2 TRBV9 - CASSAVGGLAGGPETQYF TGTGCCAGCAGCGCCGTGGGGGGACTAGCGGGAGGGCCGGAGACGCAGTATTTT
TRBJ1-2 TRBD1 TRBV10-2 - CASSTGGAQIYGYTF TGCGCCAGCAGCACAGGGGGCGCACAGATATATGGCTACACCTTC